This is a list of T cell receptor beta chains from one sample in a study of read filtering for tumor transcriptome and immune sequencing. TCRdb reanalysed the reads using MiXCR and keeps one entry per CDR3 protein. Here the sample spans 130,000 or so distinct CDR3 sequences, around 14% being singletons. Sequenced sample: a population of CD138-negative cells sorted from bone marrow. Source of these receptors: a donor aged 40 or older with multiple myeloma. CDR3s include the opening cysteine and the closing phenylalanine or tryptophan. Fields, in order: D gene, clone size, V gene, J gene, CDR3 protein, CDR3 DNA. D genes are given only for firm matches. Not every row has a clone size; where given, it reads once, few, many or a size class.

d_call: .
clone_size: many
v_call: TRBV7-2
j_call: TRBJ1-5
cdr3_aa: CASSLVPNSNQPQHF
cdr3_nt: TGTGCCAGCAGCTTAGTCCCGAATAGCAATCAGCCCCAGCATTTT

d_call: .
clone_size: few
v_call: TRBV4-1
j_call: TRBJ2-2
cdr3_aa: CASSQGPGTGTGELFF
cdr3_nt: TGCGCCAGCAGCCAAGGACCTGGTACAGGCACCGGGGAGCTGTTTTTT

d_call: .
clone_size: .
v_call: TRBV18
j_call: TRBJ2-6
cdr3_aa: CASSPRTISGANVLTF
cdr3_nt: TGTGCCAGCTCACCTCGGACGATTTCTGGGGCCAACGTCCTGACTTTC

d_call: .
clone_size: many
v_call: TRBV7-9
j_call: TRBJ1-1
cdr3_aa: CASSLEWSTEAFF
cdr3_nt: TGTGCCAGCAGCTTGGAGTGGAGCACTGAAGCTTTCTTT

d_call: TRBD1
clone_size: once
v_call: TRBV28
j_call: TRBJ2-7
cdr3_aa: CASSPRKFRTGGNPPYYEQYF
cdr3_nt: TGTGCCAGCAGTCCCCGTAAATTCAGGACAGGGGGGAACCCGCCCTACTACGAGCAGTACTTC

d_call: .
clone_size: .
v_call: TRBV5-1
j_call: TRBJ1-5
cdr3_aa: CASSFDSLNQPQHF
cdr3_nt: TGCGCCAGCAGCTTCGACAGCCTGAATCAGCCCCAGCATTTT

d_call: .
clone_size: many
v_call: TRBV28
j_call: TRBJ2-7
cdr3_aa: CASSASMDLYEQYF
cdr3_nt: TGTGCCAGCAGTGCCTCCATGGACCTCTACGAGCAGTACTTC

d_call: .
clone_size: many
v_call: TRBV24-1
j_call: TRBJ2-2
cdr3_aa: CATSDGVYTGELFF
cdr3_nt: TGTGCCACCAGTGATGGGGTGTACACCGGGGAGCTGTTTTTT

d_call: .
clone_size: many
v_call: TRBV30
j_call: TRBJ1-5
cdr3_aa: CAWNSRGLRNQPQHF
cdr3_nt: TGTGCCTGGAACAGCAGAGGTTTGCGCAATCAGCCCCAGCATTTT

d_call: .
clone_size: many
v_call: TRBV5-6
j_call: TRBJ2-5
cdr3_aa: CASSSDRLIQETQYF
cdr3_nt: TGTGCCAGCAGCTCGGACAGATTGATACAAGAGACCCAGTACTTC

d_call: .
clone_size: many
v_call: TRBV29-1
j_call: TRBJ2-1
cdr3_aa: CSVDTAAQFF
cdr3_nt: TGCAGCGTTGATACGGCGGCGCAGTTCTTC

d_call: .
clone_size: many
v_call: TRBV30
j_call: TRBJ1-5
cdr3_aa: CAWSVGVSNQPQHF
cdr3_nt: TGTGCCTGGAGTGTAGGGGTTAGCAATCAGCCCCAGCATTTT

d_call: TRBD2
clone_size: .
v_call: TRBV9
j_call: TRBJ2-1
cdr3_aa: CASSVSGRMNEQFF
cdr3_nt: TGTGCCAGCAGCGTTAGCGGGAGGATGAATGAGCAGTTCTTC

d_call: .
clone_size: many
v_call: TRBV20-1
j_call: TRBJ2-1
cdr3_aa: CSARAGTSYNEQFF
cdr3_nt: TGCAGTGCTAGAGCGGGGACCTCCTACAATGAGCAGTTCTTC

d_call: .
clone_size: once
v_call: TRBV2
j_call: TRBJ2-5
cdr3_aa: CASAKTVRETQYF
cdr3_nt: TGTGCCAGCGCCAAGACAGTTCGGGAGACCCAGTACTTC

d_call: .
clone_size: many
v_call: TRBV4-3
j_call: TRBJ2-2
cdr3_aa: CASSQRGVSTGELFF
cdr3_nt: TGCGCCAGCAGCCAGAGAGGAGTGAGCACCGGGGAGCTGTTTTTT

d_call: TRBD1
clone_size: many
v_call: TRBV7-9
j_call: TRBJ1-5
cdr3_aa: CASSHTGGGNQPQHF
cdr3_nt: TGTGCCAGCAGCCACACAGGGGGGGGCAATCAGCCCCAGCATTTT

d_call: .
clone_size: many
v_call: TRBV12-5
j_call: TRBJ2-5
cdr3_aa: CASAPPGWETQYF
cdr3_nt: TGTGCTAGTGCCCCTCCGGGCTGGGAGACCCAGTACTTC

d_call: .
clone_size: many
v_call: TRBV24-1
j_call: TRBJ1-2
cdr3_aa: CATSETGPYGYTF
cdr3_nt: TGTGCCACCAGTGAGACAGGACCCTATGGCTACACCTTC

d_call: TRBD1
clone_size: many
v_call: TRBV4-1
j_call: TRBJ2-2
cdr3_aa: CASSPGTGNTGELFF
cdr3_nt: TGTGCCAGCAGCCCGGGGACAGGGAACACCGGGGAGCTGTTTTTT

d_call: TRBD2
clone_size: many
v_call: TRBV7-2
j_call: TRBJ2-2
cdr3_aa: CASSLASSGRAQTGELFF
cdr3_nt: TGTGCCAGCAGCTTAGCATCCAGCGGGAGGGCCCAAACCGGGGAGCTGTTTTTT

d_call: .
clone_size: many
v_call: TRBV7-3
j_call: TRBJ2-2
cdr3_aa: CASSLEFGITGELFF
cdr3_nt: TGTGCCAGCAGCTTAGAGTTTGGAATCACCGGGGAGCTGTTTTTT

d_call: .
clone_size: few
v_call: TRBV30
j_call: TRBJ1-6
cdr3_aa: CAWSDRQSLGASPLHF
cdr3_nt: TGTGCCTGGAGTGACCGACAGTCTTTGGGTGCTTCACCCCTCCACTTT

d_call: .
clone_size: many
v_call: TRBV20-1
j_call: TRBJ2-2
cdr3_aa: CSAEDGSAGELFF
cdr3_nt: TGCAGTGCCGAGGACGGTAGTGCCGGGGAGCTGTTTTTT

d_call: .
clone_size: many
v_call: TRBV6-2/TRBV6-3
j_call: TRBJ2-2
cdr3_aa: CASSYIVPGELFF
cdr3_nt: TGTGCCAGCAGTTACATTGTACCCGGGGAGCTGTTTTTT

d_call: .
clone_size: few
v_call: TRBV29-1
j_call: TRBJ2-7
cdr3_aa: CSVPGGALNPYEQYF
cdr3_nt: TGCAGCGTCCCAGGCGGGGCCTTAAATCCCTACGAGCAGTACTTC

d_call: TRBD2
clone_size: .
v_call: TRBV29-1
j_call: TRBJ2-1
cdr3_aa: CSAETSGNHNEQFF
cdr3_nt: TGCAGCGCTGAAACTAGCGGGAACCACAATGAGCAGTTCTTT

d_call: .
clone_size: many
v_call: TRBV5-6
j_call: TRBJ1-2
cdr3_aa: CASSPGNRVYGYTF
cdr3_nt: TGTGCCAGCAGCCCTGGGAACAGGGTATATGGCTACACCTTC

d_call: .
clone_size: .
v_call: TRBV20-1
j_call: TRBJ1-5
cdr3_aa: CSARRGVLTPQHF
cdr3_nt: TGCAGTGCTAGGAGGGGAGTTTTGACGCCCCAGCATTTT

d_call: TRBD1
clone_size: many
v_call: TRBV24-1
j_call: TRBJ2-2
cdr3_aa: CATSPGGLNTGELFF
cdr3_nt: TGTGCCACCAGCCCAGGGGGCCTGAACACCGGGGAGCTGTTTTTT

d_call: .
clone_size: many
v_call: TRBV11-2
j_call: TRBJ2-1
cdr3_aa: CASSLLAFWGEQFF
cdr3_nt: TGTGCCAGCAGCTTGCTAGCGTTCTGGGGTGAGCAGTTCTTC

d_call: TRBD2
clone_size: .
v_call: TRBV7-8
j_call: TRBJ2-1
cdr3_aa: CASSLGAGGFSNEQFF
cdr3_nt: TGTGCCAGCAGCCTAGGAGCGGGAGGGTTCTCCAATGAGCAGTTCTTC

d_call: TRBD1
clone_size: many
v_call: TRBV5-4
j_call: TRBJ1-2
cdr3_aa: CASSLGQVSRYTF
cdr3_nt: TGTGCCAGCAGCCTTGGACAGGTCTCGCGCTACACCTTC

d_call: .
clone_size: .
v_call: TRBV29-1
j_call: TRBJ2-3
cdr3_aa: CSVLTGDTQYF
cdr3_nt: TGCAGCGTCCTGACCGGCGATACGCAGTATTTT

d_call: TRBD2
clone_size: many
v_call: TRBV20-1
j_call: TRBJ2-1
cdr3_aa: CSARTPTSGHNEQFF
cdr3_nt: TGCAGTGCTAGAACTCCGACTAGCGGCCACAATGAGCAGTTCTTC

d_call: .
clone_size: few
v_call: TRBV9
j_call: TRBJ1-3
cdr3_aa: CASSGPRDPGNTIYF
cdr3_nt: TGTGCCAGCAGCGGCCCCAGGGACCCTGGAAACACCATATATTTT

d_call: TRBD2
clone_size: many
v_call: TRBV5-1
j_call: TRBJ2-7
cdr3_aa: CASSFRTSGAGEQYF
cdr3_nt: TGCGCCAGCAGCTTCCGGACTAGCGGAGCAGGGGAGCAGTACTTC

d_call: .
clone_size: many
v_call: TRBV7-2
j_call: TRBJ2-5
cdr3_aa: CASSLGPAGSWLETQYF
cdr3_nt: TGTGCCAGCAGCTTAGGCCCTGCAGGGTCTTGGTTGGAGACCCAGTACTTC

d_call: TRBD1
clone_size: many
v_call: TRBV29-1
j_call: TRBJ1-1
cdr3_aa: CSATPGGLEAFF
cdr3_nt: TGCAGCGCAACTCCAGGGGGCCTTGAAGCTTTCTTT

d_call: .
clone_size: many
v_call: TRBV29-1
j_call: TRBJ1-1
cdr3_aa: CSVEEGQGAFF
cdr3_nt: TGCAGCGTTGAAGAAGGGCAAGGAGCTTTCTTT

d_call: .
clone_size: many
v_call: TRBV29-1
j_call: TRBJ2-1
cdr3_aa: CSVKGLATYNEQFF
cdr3_nt: TGCAGCGTCAAGGGGCTAGCGACCTACAATGAGCAGTTCTTC

d_call: TRBD1
clone_size: many
v_call: TRBV18
j_call: TRBJ1-5
cdr3_aa: CASSPANRGRNQPQHF
cdr3_nt: TGTGCCAGCTCACCAGCAAACAGGGGCCGCAATCAGCCCCAGCATTTT